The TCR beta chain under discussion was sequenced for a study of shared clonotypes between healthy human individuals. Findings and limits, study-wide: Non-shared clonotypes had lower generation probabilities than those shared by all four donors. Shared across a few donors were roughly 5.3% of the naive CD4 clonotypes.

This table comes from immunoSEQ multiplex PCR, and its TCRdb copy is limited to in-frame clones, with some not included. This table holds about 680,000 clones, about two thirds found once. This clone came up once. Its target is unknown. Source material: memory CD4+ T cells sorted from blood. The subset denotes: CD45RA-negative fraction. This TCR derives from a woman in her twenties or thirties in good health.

In DNA, the CDR3 is TGTGCCAGCAGTTTCAGCCCGGTTAGGGCCCAGTACTTC. The encoded protein is CASSFSPVRAQYF. The chain uses TRBV6-5 and TRBJ2-5; D unclear. The CDR3 is 13 amino acids. CDR1 and CDR2 from the germline V gene are MNHEY and SVGAGI. V was shortened by 4 bases and J by 9 bases, with 15 bases between the two germline ends.